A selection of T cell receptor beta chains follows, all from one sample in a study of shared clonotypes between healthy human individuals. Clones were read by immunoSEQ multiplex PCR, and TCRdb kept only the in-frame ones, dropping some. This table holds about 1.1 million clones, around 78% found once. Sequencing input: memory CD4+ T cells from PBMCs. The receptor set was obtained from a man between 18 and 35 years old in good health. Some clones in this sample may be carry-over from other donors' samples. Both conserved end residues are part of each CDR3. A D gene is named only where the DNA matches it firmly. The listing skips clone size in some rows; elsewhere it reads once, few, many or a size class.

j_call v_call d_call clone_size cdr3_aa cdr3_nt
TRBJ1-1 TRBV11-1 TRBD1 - CASSSTGSENTEAFF TGTGCCAGCAGCTCGACAGGGTCAGAGAACACTGAAGCTTTCTTT
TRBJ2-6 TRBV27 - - CASSNRGANVLTF TGTGCCAGCAGCAATCGTGGGGCCAACGTCCTGACTTTC
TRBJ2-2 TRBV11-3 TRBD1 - CASSSRGPGGELFF TGTGCCAGCAGTAGTAGGGGGCCGGGCGGGGAGCTGTTTTTT
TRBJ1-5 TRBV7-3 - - CASRLKNGHPQHF TGTGCCAGCAGATTGAAAAACGGTCACCCCCAGCATTTT
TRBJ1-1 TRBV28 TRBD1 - CASRKGTGGNTEAFF TGTGCCAGCAGGAAGGGGACAGGGGGGAACACTGAAGCTTTCTTT
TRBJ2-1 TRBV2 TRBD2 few CASRTGTSAYNEQFF TGTGCCAGCCGGACCGGGACTAGCGCGTACAATGAGCAGTTCTTC
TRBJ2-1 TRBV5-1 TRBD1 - CASRPGTGSYNEQFF TGCGCCAGCAGACCCGGGACAGGCTCCTACAATGAGCAGTTCTTC
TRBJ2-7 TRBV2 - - CASSVGGYEQYF TGTGCCAGCAGTGTAGGGGGCTACGAGCAGTACTTC
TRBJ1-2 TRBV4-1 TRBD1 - CASSQIVLRDRSGGYTF TGCGCCAGCAGCCAAATCGTCCTTCGGGACAGGTCGGGTGGCTACACCTTC
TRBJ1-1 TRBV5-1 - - CASSFSTGMNTEAFF TGCGCCAGCAGCTTTTCTACAGGAATGAACACTGAAGCTTTCTTT
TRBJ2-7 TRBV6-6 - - CASSYSRASYEQYF TGTGCCAGCAGTTACTCGAGGGCCTCCTACGAGCAGTACTTC
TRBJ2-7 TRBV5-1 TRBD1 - CASSLEAGGPYEQYF TGCGCCAGCAGCTTGGAGGCAGGGGGCCCCTACGAGCAGTACTTC
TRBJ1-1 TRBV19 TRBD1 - CASSVTGVAEAFF TGTGCCAGTAGTGTCACAGGGGTAGCTGAAGCTTTCTTT
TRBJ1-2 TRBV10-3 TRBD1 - CAISRTGTGGDYGYTF TGTGCCATCAGTCGAACCGGGACAGGGGGCGACTATGGCTACACCTTC
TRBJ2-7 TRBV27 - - CASRFQFSYEQYF TGTGCCAGCAGATTCCAGTTTTCGTACGAGCAGTACTTC
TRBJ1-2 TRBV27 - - CAGYHLFSPTFDGYTF TGTGCCGGATACCACCTTTTTAGCCCGACCTTTGATGGCTACACCTTC
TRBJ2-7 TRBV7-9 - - CASSTPGLVYEQYF TGTGCCAGCAGCACGCCAGGGTTGGTGTACGAGCAGTACTTC
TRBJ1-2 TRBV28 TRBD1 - CASRETGPNYGYTF TGTGCCAGCAGAGAGACAGGGCCTAACTATGGCTACACCTTC
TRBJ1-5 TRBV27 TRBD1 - CASRKHRGDQPQHF TGTGCCAGCAGGAAACACAGGGGGGATCAGCCCCAGCATTTT
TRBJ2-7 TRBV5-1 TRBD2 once CASSSGSGRYEQYF TGCGCCAGTTCCAGCGGGAGTGGCAGATACGAGCAGTACTTC
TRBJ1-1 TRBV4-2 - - CASSQGTRNTEAFF TGTGCCAGCAGCCAAGGGACGCGGAACACTGAAGCTTTCTTT
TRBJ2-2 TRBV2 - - CASSFTGPPGELFF TGTGCCAGCAGCTTCACAGGGCCCCCCGGGGAGCTGTTTTTT
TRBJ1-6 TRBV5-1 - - CASSWAIEGSPLHF TGCGCCAGCAGCTGGGCTATTGAGGGATCACCCCTCCACTTT
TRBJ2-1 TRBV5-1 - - CASSLTGLVYNEQFF TGCGCCAGCAGCTTGACAGGCCTTGTATACAATGAGCAGTTCTTC
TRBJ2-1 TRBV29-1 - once CSVGGRSSNEQFF TGCAGCGTTGGGGGGAGGAGTAGTAATGAGCAGTTCTTC
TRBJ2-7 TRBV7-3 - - CASSLVVGGTTCEQYF TGTGCCAGCAGCTTGGTTGTAGGGGGGACTACATGCGAGCAGTACTTC
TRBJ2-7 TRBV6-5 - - CASRNSVYEQYF TGTGCCAGCAGAAATTCAGTCTACGAGCAGTACTTC
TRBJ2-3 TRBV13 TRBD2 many CASSLVSGRGTDTQYF TGTGCCAGCAGCTTGGTAAGCGGGAGGGGCACAGATACGCAGTATTTT
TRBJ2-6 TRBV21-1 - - CASSKEGDRGSGANVLTF TGTGCCAGCAGCAAAGAGGGGGACAGGGGCTCTGGGGCCAACGTCCTGACTTTC
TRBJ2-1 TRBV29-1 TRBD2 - CSVTSAHSYNEQFF TGCAGCGTTACTAGCGCCCACTCCTACAATGAGCAGTTCTTC
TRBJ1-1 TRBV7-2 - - CASSLDGGTTNTEAFF TGTGCCAGCAGCTTAGACGGGGGGACTACGAACACTGAAGCTTTCTTT
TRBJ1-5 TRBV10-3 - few CAISAGYSNQPQHF TGTGCCATCAGTGCTGGTTATAGCAATCAGCCCCAGCATTTT